A single T cell receptor (beta chain) is shown here with its context. The data were obtained in a study of shared clonotypes between healthy human individuals. V shed 7 bases, J shed 2 bases, and the junction held 4 bases outside the gene matches. This CDR3 is 12 amino acids long. Germline lookup yields CDR1 SQVTM and CDR2 ANQGSEA. This table comes from immunoSEQ multiplex PCR, and its TCRdb copy is limited to in-frame clones, with some not included. The sample records under 2,500,000 clones, 90% to 96% being singletons. This sequence joins TRBV29-1 and TRBJ2-5, with 7 nucleotides matching TRBD1. Sequencing was carried out using naive CD4+ T cells sorted from blood. The subset is: CD45RA+ positively selected. The TCR comes from a man in his late teens or twenties in good health. As DNA, the CDR3 is TGCAGCGCTGGGACAGTTCAAGAGACCCAGTACTTC. Amino acid sequence: CSAGTVQETQYF. Together with reference TRBV29-1 and TRBJ2-5, the CDR3 gives the full variable domain: SAVISQKPSRDICQRGTSLTIQCQVDSQVTMMFWYRQQPGQSLTLIATANQGSEATYESGFVIDKFPISRPNLTFSTLTVSNMSPEDSSIYLCSAGTVQETQYFGPGTRLLVL.